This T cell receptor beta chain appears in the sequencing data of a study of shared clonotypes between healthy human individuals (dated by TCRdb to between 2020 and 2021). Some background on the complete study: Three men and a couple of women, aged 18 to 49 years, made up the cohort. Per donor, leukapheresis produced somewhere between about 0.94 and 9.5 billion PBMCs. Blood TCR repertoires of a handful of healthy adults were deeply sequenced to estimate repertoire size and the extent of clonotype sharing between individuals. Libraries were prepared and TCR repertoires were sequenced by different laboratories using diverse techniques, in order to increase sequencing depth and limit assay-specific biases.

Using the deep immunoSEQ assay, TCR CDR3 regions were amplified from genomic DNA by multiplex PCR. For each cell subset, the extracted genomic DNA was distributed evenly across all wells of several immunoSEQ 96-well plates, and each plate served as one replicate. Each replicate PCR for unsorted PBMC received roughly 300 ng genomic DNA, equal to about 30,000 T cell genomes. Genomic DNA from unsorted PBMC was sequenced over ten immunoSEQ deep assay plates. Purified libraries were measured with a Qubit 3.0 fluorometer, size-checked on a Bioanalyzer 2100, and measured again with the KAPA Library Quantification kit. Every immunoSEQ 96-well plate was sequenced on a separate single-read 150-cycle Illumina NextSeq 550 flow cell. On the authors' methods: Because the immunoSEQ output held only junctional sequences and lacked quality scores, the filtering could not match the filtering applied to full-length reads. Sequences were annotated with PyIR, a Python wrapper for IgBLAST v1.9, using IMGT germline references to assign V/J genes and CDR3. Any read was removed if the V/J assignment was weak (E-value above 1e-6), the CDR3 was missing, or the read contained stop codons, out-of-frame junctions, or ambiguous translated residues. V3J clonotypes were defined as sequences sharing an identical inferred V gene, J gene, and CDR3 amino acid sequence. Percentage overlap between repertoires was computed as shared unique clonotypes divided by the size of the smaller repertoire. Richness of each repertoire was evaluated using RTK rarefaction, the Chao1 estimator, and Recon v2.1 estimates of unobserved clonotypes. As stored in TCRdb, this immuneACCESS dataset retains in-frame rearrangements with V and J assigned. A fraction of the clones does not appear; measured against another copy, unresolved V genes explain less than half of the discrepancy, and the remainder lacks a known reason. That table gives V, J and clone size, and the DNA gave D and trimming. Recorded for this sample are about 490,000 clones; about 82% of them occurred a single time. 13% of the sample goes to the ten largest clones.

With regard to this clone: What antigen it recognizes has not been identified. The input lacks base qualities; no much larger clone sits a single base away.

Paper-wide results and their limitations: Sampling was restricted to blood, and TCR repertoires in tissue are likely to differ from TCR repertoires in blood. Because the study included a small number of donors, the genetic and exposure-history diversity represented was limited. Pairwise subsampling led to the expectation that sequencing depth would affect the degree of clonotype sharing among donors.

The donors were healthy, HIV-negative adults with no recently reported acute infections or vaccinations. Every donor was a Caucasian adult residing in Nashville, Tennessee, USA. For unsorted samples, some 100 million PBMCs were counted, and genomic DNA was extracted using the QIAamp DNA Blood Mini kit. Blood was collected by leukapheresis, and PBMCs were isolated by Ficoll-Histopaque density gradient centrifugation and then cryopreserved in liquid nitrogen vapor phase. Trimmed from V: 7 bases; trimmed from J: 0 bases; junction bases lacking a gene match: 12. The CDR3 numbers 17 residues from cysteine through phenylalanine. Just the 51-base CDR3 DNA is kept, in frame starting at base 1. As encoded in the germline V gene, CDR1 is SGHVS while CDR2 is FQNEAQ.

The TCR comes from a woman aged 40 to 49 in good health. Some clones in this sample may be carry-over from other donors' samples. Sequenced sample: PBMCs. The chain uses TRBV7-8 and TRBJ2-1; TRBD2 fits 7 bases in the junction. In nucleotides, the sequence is TGTGCCAGCACCCTTGACGGCGGGAGAGACTCCTACAATGAGCAGTTCTTC. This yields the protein CASTLDGGRDSYNEQFF.